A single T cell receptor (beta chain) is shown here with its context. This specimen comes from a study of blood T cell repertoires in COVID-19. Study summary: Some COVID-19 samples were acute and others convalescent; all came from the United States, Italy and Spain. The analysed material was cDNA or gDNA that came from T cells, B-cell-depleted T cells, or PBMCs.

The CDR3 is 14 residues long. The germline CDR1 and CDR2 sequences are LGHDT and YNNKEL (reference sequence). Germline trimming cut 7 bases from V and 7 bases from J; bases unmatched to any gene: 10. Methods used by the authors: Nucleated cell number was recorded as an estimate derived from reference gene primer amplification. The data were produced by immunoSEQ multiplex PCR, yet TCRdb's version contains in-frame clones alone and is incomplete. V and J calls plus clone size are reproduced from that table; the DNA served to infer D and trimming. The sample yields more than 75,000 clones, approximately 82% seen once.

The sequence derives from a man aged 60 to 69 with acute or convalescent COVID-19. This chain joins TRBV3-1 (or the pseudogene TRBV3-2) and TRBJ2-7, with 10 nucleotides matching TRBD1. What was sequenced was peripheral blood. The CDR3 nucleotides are TGTGCCAGCACTCGACAGGGGGCGGTTGAGGAGCAGTACTTC. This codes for CASTRQGAVEEQYF.